This section outlines one T cell receptor beta chain sequence together with its context. These data originate in a study of T cells in localized non-small cell lung cancer. From germline, CDR1 is LNHDA and CDR2 SQIVND (reference sequence). The V end was cut by 2 bases, the J end by 3 bases, with 17 bases between. CDR3 length: 16 residues. Measured with immunoSEQ multiplex PCR; TCRdb has only the in-frame clones, and not every one. Of about 21,000 clones listed, 88% were seen once; the top ten hold roughly 22%. This TCR was sampled from a man aged 35 to 69 with stage II squamous cell lung carcinoma. The specimen comprised PBMCs, sampled before any cancer treatment. V usage is TRBV19 and J usage is TRBJ2-7, with D possibly TRBD1 on 6 matching bases. In DNA, the CDR3 is TGTGCCAGTAGTATAAGATTGGGGGCGCAAGGCTACGAGCAGTACTTC. Its translation: CASSIRLGAQGYEQYF.